The present entry profiles one T cell receptor (beta chain) with its context. This clonotype was counted ten times or more. There is no known antigen for this receptor. No base qualities exist here, and no much larger clone lies one base off it. This sample is part of a study of blood T cells in healthy people across ages (dated by TCRdb to the mid-2010s). In terms of the full investigation: In model experiments, template switching captured about one uniquely barcoded TCR beta cDNA molecule for every two T cells. To track age-related changes in TCR beta repertoire diversity, the study relied on deep sequencing normalized with unique cDNA molecular identifiers. Donors were grouped into four age groups: young (average roughly 15 years), middle-aged (less than 40), aged (around 62) and long-lived (approximately 78). To avoid experimental bias, donors of different ages were spread randomly across the sequencing lanes. Two additional independent replicas of 1 million unique cDNA reads from the same blood draw were analyzed for two donors (one aged 18 to 30 and one aged 80 or older).

Donors were 30 to 45 systemically healthy Caucasian individuals from Russia aged roughly 6 to 100 years. Each donor gave ten milliliters of peripheral blood, collected into EDTA-treated Vacutainer tubes. Ficoll-Paque density-gradient centrifugation was used to isolate PBMCs, with at least 6.5 million per sample. Total RNA was extracted from PBMCs with Trizol reagent, with at least 6 micrograms obtained per sample. The percentages of naive CD45RAhigh/CD27high T cells were determined by flow cytometry on a PBMC aliquot from every donor. Trimming costs V 1 base and J 3 bases, and their ends lie 12 bases apart. CDR1 MNHEY and CDR2 SMNVEV are derived from the germline V gene (reference sequence). The CDR3 sequence holds 15 residues, the cysteine and phenylalanine included. The DNA shown is the 45-base CDR3, in frame from base 1. The paper's findings and limits, for the study overall: Conclusive comparison of naive and antigen-experienced compartments was prevented by the profiling of bulk unsorted PBMCs. Estimates of total diversity from one million sequenced T cells were regarded as lower bounds and underestimates. Compared with the aged group, the long-lived group had more naive CD4+ T cells, fewer expanded clones and increased TCR diversity, a pattern suggesting age selection. Because the CMV infection status of the donors was unknown, age-related changes in expanded clonotypes may potentially have been confounded. Observed TCR beta diversity correlated strongly with the percentage of naive T cells measured by flow cytometry. As age increased, observed TCR beta diversity per million T cells dropped in a roughly linear way, and a significant reduction was already evident by age 40.

Libraries came from 5' RACE. The sample was run on an Illumina HiSeq 2500. A second roughly 6 to 12 cycle PCR used a sample-barcoded 5' primer and a J-beta primer mix. A unique molecular identifier was introduced onto each TCR beta cDNA molecule by a template-switch 5' adaptor carrying 12 random nucleotides. At least 2.5 million CDR3-containing paired-end reads were obtained from each sample. First-strand cDNA was synthesized from all RNA with the Mint cDNA synthesis kit, primed by a TRBC-specific oligonucleotide. After uracil-DNA glycosylase treatment, a first 18-cycle PCR used universal primers M1SS and BC2_uni_R on all cDNA. For the original study's pipeline: Normalization of each sample was performed by random selection of 1 million high-quality reads, each carrying a distinct molecular identifier. Reads sharing molecular identifiers were discarded rather than binned into consensus sequences. MiTCR, set to a Q25 quality threshold and the strictest error-elimination algorithm, was used for CDR3 identification, clonotype clustering and error correction. A nonparametric unseen species model with Euler transformation was used to estimate lower-bound total TCR beta diversity. Using fastp at Q25 and MiXCR, TCRdb reprocessed the public reads and kept productive beta chains. Every CDR3 protein is listed once, alongside the most common genes and DNA of its rows. The V and J calls, along with clone size, are taken from TCRdb and not from the paper's own processing. Across this sample there are roughly 1,300,000 distinct CDR3 sequences, with roughly 64% seen only once. The biggest ten clones account for 6.5% to 8% of the sample.

The receptor comes from a man aged 18 to 29 in good health. The sequenced material came from blood. The rearrangement combines TRBV27 with TRBJ2-5; TRBD2 is possibly the D segment (5 matching bases). CDR3 region: CASSLFRGEEETQYF. The nucleotide sequence reads as follows: TGTGCCAGCAGTTTATTTCGGGGAGAAGAAGAGACCCAGTACTTC.